What follows are 15 T cell receptor beta chains derived from one specimen sequenced in a study of breast tumors, draining lymph nodes, adjacent tissues. TCRdb fed the multiplex PCR reads into MiXCR, producing one record per CDR3 protein. The sample has 200,000 to 250,000 distinct CDR3 sequences, under 40% seen once. Axillary draining lymph nodes of breast cancer patients supplied the node samples. The sequenced material came from axillary lymph node tissue. These receptors all stem from a female donor with breast cancer. Some clones in this sample may be carry-over from other donors' samples.

This clonotype was counted at least ten times. Sequence at one end of the junction differs from germline and may be a read error. The chain couples TRBV3-1 to TRBJ2-5; D gene ambiguous. Germline CDR1 reads LGHDT; CDR2 reads YNNKEL (reference sequence). This CDR3 comprises 15 residues. CDR3 nucleotides: TGTGCCAGCAGCCAAGAAAGTTCGTTCCAAGTGACCCAGTACTTC. Encoded protein: CASSQESSFQVTQYF.

On this clonotype: This could be a read error, since a much larger clone is one nucleotide away. The genes are TRBV20-1 and TRBJ2-1; 9 bases match TRBD2. This CDR3 region has 18 residues. CDR1 DFQATT and CDR2 SNEGSKA come from the germline V gene (reference sequence). CDR3 bases: TGCAGTGCTAGAAACACCCAGCGGGGGGTGTCCTCCTACAATGGGCAGTTCTTC. The encoded protein is CSARNTQRGVSSYNGQFF.

The V gene is TRBV12-3 or TRBV12-4, the J gene TRBJ1-4; no clear D. Trimming stripped 4 bases from V and 5 bases from J, with 14 bases between. This CDR3 has 15 residues. CDR3 nucleotides: TGTGCCAGCAGTTCGAGGACTAGCGGGAATGAAAAACTGTTTTTT. Residues: CASSSRTSGNEKLFF.

This clonotype appeared many times. V and J are TRBV9 and TRBJ1-4; D not certain. Germline CDR1 SGDLS, CDR2 YYNGEE. V was shortened by 3 bases and J by 8 bases, with 8 bases between the two germline ends. This CDR3 has 12 residues. The CDR3 loop reads CASSALGEKLFF. The DNA for the CDR3 is TGTGCCAGCAGCGCTTTGGGAGAAAAACTGTTTTTT. The full variable domain, with the rest looked up from reference TRBV9 and TRBJ1-4, is DSGVTQTPKHLITATGQRVTLRCSPRSGDLSVYWYQQSLDQGLQFLIQYYNGEERAKGNILERFSAQQFPDLHSELNLSSLELGDSALYFCASSALGEKLFFGSGTQLSVL.

The chain carries TRBV2 and TRBJ1-5; D not certain. CDR1 is SNHLY, CDR2 FYNNEI, per germline. V shed 6 bases and J shed 4 bases, with 28 bases lying between them. The length of the CDR3 is 19 residues. This CDR3 reads CASSEPRLSYEQKNQPQHF. The CDR3 bases are TGTGCCAGCAGCGAACCACGCCTCTCCTACGAGCAGAAGAATCAGCCCCAGCATTTT.

The chain joins TRBV6-2 or TRBV6-3 to TRBJ1-1; no definite D call. The CDR3 loop spans 17 amino acids. CDR1 and CDR2 (germline): MNHEY, SVGEGT. V dropped 0 bases and J dropped 1 base, with 15 bases sitting between them. Written as DNA, the CDR3 is TGTGCCAGCAGTTACTCGAACGGGATGTGGGAGAACACTGAAGCTTTCTTT. Amino acid sequence: CASSYSNGMWENTEAFF.

This chain connects TRBV19 to TRBJ2-5; 8 bases map to TRBD1. CDR1 is LNHDA and CDR2 is SQIVND in the germline V gene (reference sequence). V shed 9 bases and J 5 bases; nucleotides not matched to a gene: 11. The CDR3 has 14 amino acids. CDR3 in amino acids: CASRQQGAGETQYF. The CDR3 nucleotides read TGTGCCAGCCGTCAGCAGGGGGCCGGGGAGACCCAGTACTTC.

Concerning this clonotype: Because the CDR3's place on the DNA is in doubt, the DNA is left out and the CDR3 is given as listed by TCRdb. The V gene is TRBV11-2, the J gene TRBJ1-5; the table's D call TRBD1 went unverified against the DNA. Germline V gives CDR1 SGHAT, CDR2 FQNNGV. The CDR3 is 19 amino acids long, termini counted. The CDR3 sequence: CASSSRDPSQIRSILAQHF.

The V gene is TRBV6-5, the J gene TRBJ2-3, with TRBD1 matching over 8 bases. With V trimmed by 6 bases and J by 2 bases, 10 bases remained unmatched. Germline CDR1 and CDR2: MNHEY and SVGAGI. This CDR3 contains 16 residues. This CDR3 reads CASRPRAGGFTDTQYF. The CDR3 bases are TGTGCCAGCAGGCCCCGGGCAGGGGGCTTCACAGATACGCAGTATTTT.

Turning to this clonotype: This may come from a read error, since a much larger clone is one base off. V is TRBV6-6 and J is TRBJ2-5, with a tentative D call TRBD2 (5 bases). This CDR3 spans 11 amino acids. Germline V lookup: CDR1 MNHNY, CDR2 SVGAGI (reference sequence). CDR3 bases: TGTCCCAGCAGGACTGCAACAGCTCCGTACTTC. Protein: CPSRTATAPYF.

This chain uses TRBV20-1 with TRBJ1-5; D ambiguous. There are 11 residues in the CDR3. Looked up from germline, CDR1 is DFQATT and CDR2 is SNEGSKA (reference sequence). Trimming took 6 bases from V and 6 from J, leaving 9 bases between them. CDR3 loop: CSAAAGQPQHF. CDR3 coding DNA: TGCAGTGCAGCAGCGGGTCAGCCCCAGCATTTT.

Regarding this clonotype: The junction does not match germline at one end; this may be a read error. The chain uses TRBV5-1 and TRBJ2-7; 7 bases are shared with TRBD1. Germline lookup yields CDR1 SGHRS and CDR2 YFSETQ. The CDR3 is 13 amino acids. This CDR3 reads CASSLEQGYEQYF. CDR3 DNA sequence: TGCGCCAGCAGCTTGGAACAGGGGTACGAACAGTACTTC. The full variable domain, completed using reference TRBV5-1 and TRBJ2-7, is KAGVTQTPRYLIKTRGQQVTLSCSPISGHRSVSWYQQTPGQGLQFLFEYFSETQRNKGNFPGRFSGRQFSNSRSEMNVSTLELGDSALYLCASSLEQGYEQYFGPGTRLTVT.

There are many counts of this clonotype. The chain combines TRBV3-1 with TRBJ2-7, with D unclear. The CDR3 runs 11 residues. The germline CDR1 and CDR2 sequences are LGHDT and YNNKEL (reference sequence). Trimming cost V 2 bases and J 7 bases, with 6 bases left between them. The CDR3 nucleotides read TGTGCCAGCAGCCAAACTTGGGAGCAGTACTTC. It codes for CASSQTWEQYF.

This clonotype was detected many times. This chain connects TRBV29-1 to TRBJ1-5; D remains unclear. CDR3 length equals 14 residues. V gave up 7 bases and J gave up 3 bases, with 16 bases separating them. Germline CDR1 SQVTM, CDR2 ANQGSEA. CDR3 bases: TGCAGCGCCGCAACTACGAATACCAATCAGCCCCAGCATTTT. Translation: CSAATTNTNQPQHF.

On this clonotype itself: It may be a read error: a sequence one base away is much more abundant. The chain is built from TRBV6-1 and TRBJ1-2; no definite D call. This CDR3 is built from 12 residues. CDR1 and CDR2 from the germline V gene are MNHNS and SASEGT. CDR3 bases: TGTGCCAGCACACTTCATAGCTATGACTACACCTTC. Protein sequence: CASTLHSYDYTF.